Listed below are T cell receptor beta chains from one sample, sequenced in a study of OX40 agonist ivuxolimab in advanced cancers. Assay used: immunoSEQ multiplex PCR; TCRdb lists only in-frame clones, some missing. The table shows more than 85,000 clones, with just over 90% occurring only once. Sequenced here: CD4+ or CD8+ T cells sorted from blood, sampled in a trial of the OX40 agonist ivuxolimab. These receptors were obtained from an adult with an advanced solid tumor such as melanoma, head and neck, liver or kidney cancer. Both conserved end residues are part of each CDR3. The order of the fields is clone size, D gene, J gene, V gene, CDR3 protein, CDR3 DNA. The D gene is left open where the match is weak. Size values are once, few and many counts, or a class for expanded clones, and some rows have none.

>NA|TRBD2|TRBJ2-3|TRBV18
CASSPQTSRYTDTQYF
TGTGCCAGCTCACCACAGACTAGCCGATACACAGATACGCAGTATTTT
>NA|NA|TRBJ1-2|TRBV20-1
CSASTQLGYTF
TGCAGTGCTAGTACGCAGTTGGGCTACACCTTC
>NA|TRBD2|TRBJ2-3|TRBV6-1
CASRSSGSTWDTQYF
TGTGCCAGCAGGTCTAGCGGGAGCACCTGGGATACGCAGTATTTT
>NA|NA|TRBJ2-1|TRBV6-5
CASSYSVNGEQFF
TGTGCCAGCAGTTACTCGGTGAACGGGGAGCAGTTCTTC
>NA|NA|TRBJ1-2|TRBV6-1
CASSEATGPRYGYTF
TGTGCCAGCAGTGAAGCCACAGGACCTCGCTATGGCTACACCTTC
>NA|TRBD1|TRBJ1-1|TRBV6-5
CASSPRGLYTEAFF
TGTGCCAGCAGTCCCAGGGGGTTGTACACTGAAGCTTTCTTT
>NA|NA|TRBJ1-1|TRBV18
CASSLRGGAGTEAFF
TGTGCCAGCTCCCTCCGTGGGGGGGCCGGTACTGAAGCTTTCTTT
>NA|NA|TRBJ2-7|TRBV19
CASKEGAGTEQYF
TGTGCCAGTAAGGAGGGGGCGGGCACCGAGCAGTACTTC
>NA|TRBD1|TRBJ2-3|TRBV5-1
CASSATGEGDTQYF
TGCGCCAGCAGCGCGACAGGGGAAGGGGATACGCAGTATTTT
>NA|NA|TRBJ2-1|TRBV7-9
CASSLGGYYNEQFF
TGTGCCAGCAGCTTAGGAGGCTACTACAATGAGCAGTTCTTC
>NA|TRBD2|TRBJ2-3|TRBV28
CASSLVGGQGDTQYF
TGTGCCAGCAGTTTAGTGGGAGGGCAGGGAGATACGCAGTATTTT
>once|NA|TRBJ1-4|TRBV28
CASSVHTKRGEKLFF
TGTGCCAGCAGTGTACACACAAAGCGAGGTGAAAAACTGTTTTTT
>NA|TRBD1|TRBJ2-1|TRBV19
CASSGTGGRTFYNEQFF
TGTGCCAGTAGTGGGACAGGGGGCAGAACCTTTTATAATGAGCAGTTCTTC
>NA|NA|TRBJ2-3|TRBV30
CAWSGGLRDTQYF
TGTGCCTGGAGTGGGGGTCTGAGAGATACGCAGTATTTT
>NA|TRBD1|TRBJ2-3|TRBV10-3
CAISATGADTQYF
TGTGCCATCAGCGCCACAGGGGCAGATACGCAGTATTTT
>NA|NA|TRBJ2-5|TRBV7-9
CASSQRTEETQYF
TGTGCCAGCAGCCAAAGGACAGAAGAGACCCAGTACTTC
>NA|NA|TRBJ2-7|TRBV6-5
CASSYSSEPYEQYF
TGTGCCAGCAGTTACTCCTCGGAGCCCTACGAGCAGTACTTC
>NA|TRBD1|TRBJ1-2|TRBV25-1
CASSPPGTGVPYGYTF
TGTGCCAGCAGTCCCCCCGGGACAGGGGTTCCCTATGGCTACACCTTC
>NA|NA|TRBJ2-3|TRBV10-2
CASSGLGANTQYF
TGCGCCAGCAGTGGACTTGGAGCGAATACGCAGTATTTT
>NA|NA|TRBJ2-5|TRBV5-1
CASSLGQEETQYF
TGCGCCAGCAGCTTGGGACAGGAAGAGACCCAGTACTTC
>NA|NA|TRBJ2-7|TRBV5-1
CASSRDTRSSYEQYF
TGCGCCAGCAGCAGGGACACCAGGAGCTCCTACGAGCAGTACTTC
>NA|TRBD2|TRBJ2-3|TRBV4-3
CASSQLLAGDPNLVTQYF
TGCGCCAGCAGCCAATTACTAGCGGGAGACCCGAATCTAGTTACGCAGTATTTT
>NA|NA|TRBJ2-7|TRBV19
CASRATLEYEQYF
TGTGCCAGTAGGGCGACCCTAGAATACGAGCAGTACTTC
>NA|NA|TRBJ1-4|TRBV2
CASRLGPTAKLFF
TGTGCCAGCAGGCTCGGCCCGACGGCAAAACTGTTTTTT
>NA|NA|TRBJ2-1|TRBV7-8
CASSLYSLNEQFF
TGTGCCAGCAGCTTATATTCCCTGAATGAGCAGTTCTTC
>NA|NA|TRBJ1-5|TRBV19
CASSIVLRRRADDQPQHF
TGTGCCAGTAGTATCGTTTTGCGCCGGAGGGCGGACGATCAGCCCCAGCATTTT
>NA|NA|TRBJ2-2|TRBV7-2
CASSPGNFNAGELFF
TGTGCCAGCAGCCCGGGAAACTTCAACGCCGGGGAGCTGTTTTTT
>NA|NA|TRBJ2-1|TRBV18
CASSPLKNNEQFF
TGTGCCAGCTCACCACTTAAAAACAATGAGCAGTTCTTC